One and the same sample provided the 14 T cell receptor beta chains below, sequenced in a study of CD8 T cells in Susac syndrome. The authors reverse transcribed roughly 0.5 to 1 ug RNA with random hexamers. Each CDR3 protein is one row after TCRdb ran MiXCR on the immunoSEQ multiplex PCR reads. The data hold approximately 76,000 distinct CDR3 sequences, with about 95% observed a single time. Sequences were obtained from CD8+ T cells from PBMCs. The receptors were gathered from a human donor with multiple sclerosis.

V usage is TRBV4-1 and J usage is TRBJ1-1; D unresolved. Germline loops: CDR1 MGHRA, CDR2 YSYEKL. The CDR3 has 14 residues. Trimming removed 0 bases from V and 2 bases from J, with 7 bases in between. As DNA, the CDR3 is TGCGCCAGCAGCCAAGATACCTCCAACACTGAAGCTTTCTTT. Translated: CASSQDTSNTEAFF.

The chain couples TRBV29-1 to TRBJ2-5; D is ambiguous. The germline CDR1 and CDR2 sequences are SQVTM and ANQGSEA. The length of the CDR3 is 10 residues. Trimming cost V 3 bases and J 5 bases, with 4 bases left between them. CDR3 sequence reads: CSVEQETQYF. CDR3 nucleotide sequence: TGCAGCGTTGAGCAGGAGACCCAGTACTTC.

The rearrangement joins TRBV27 to TRBJ2-4, with TRBD1 matching 8 bases. CDR1 MNHEY and CDR2 SMNVEV come from the germline V gene (reference sequence). The CDR3 is 16 amino acids. After removal of 6 bases from V and 3 bases from J, the junction contained 10 bases not matched to a gene. The CDR3 sequence: CASSSLRGQGKNIQYF. In DNA form, the CDR3 reads TGTGCCAGCAGCTCCTTAAGAGGACAGGGCAAAAACATTCAGTACTTC.

This chain connects TRBV19 to TRBJ2-1, with D tentatively TRBD1 (5 bases). Between the trimmed V and J ends, which lost 5 bases and 8 bases, there was a span of 13 bases. The CDR3 has 13 residues. CDR1 and CDR2 (germline): LNHDA, SQIVND (reference sequence). The CDR3 nucleotides read TGTGCCAGTAGTCCGCAGGGTGTGGATGAGCAGTTCTTC. Residues: CASSPQGVDEQFF.

The chain employs TRBV5-1 and TRBJ2-7; 7 bases line up with TRBD1. The CDR3 spans 13 residues. CDR1 SGHRS and CDR2 YFSETQ come from the germline V gene. V dropped 1 base and J dropped 3; count of bases not matched to a gene: 1. Here the CDR3 reads CASSLTGVYEQYF. The CDR3 DNA sequence: TGCGCCAGCAGCTTGACAGGGGTCTACGAGCAGTACTTC.

The genes are TRBV6-5 and TRBJ1-4; 12 positions match TRBD1. The CDR3 sequence is 15 residues long. V trimming: 6 bases; J trimming: 5 bases; junction bases outside the gene matches: 4. Germline V gene lookup returns CDR1 MNHEY and CDR2 SVGAGI. The CDR3 here is CASRKGQGANEKLFF. CDR3 DNA sequence: TGTGCCAGCAGAAAGGGACAGGGGGCCAATGAAAAACTGTTTTTT.

This chain links TRBV20-1 with TRBJ1-2; 7 bases are a match to TRBD1. V shed 2 bases, J shed 7 bases, and the junction held 13 bases outside the gene matches. The CDR3 is 15 amino acids. From germline, CDR1 is DFQATT and CDR2 SNEGSKA (reference sequence). CDR3 sequence (DNA): TGCAGTGCTAGAAACGAACTAAGGGGGCCGGGTGGCTACACCTTC. It encodes CSARNELRGPGGYTF.

This clonotype appeared once. V and J are TRBV13 and TRBJ2-1, with TRBD2 identical over 8 bases. V lost 4 bases to trimming and J lost 2 bases; unmatched junction nucleotides: 7. The CDR3 extends over 16 amino acids. The germline CDR1 and CDR2 sequences are PRHDT and FYEKMQ (reference sequence). This chain's CDR3 is CASSSKREPPYNEQFF. The CDR3 DNA reads TGTGCCAGCAGCTCTAAGCGGGAGCCCCCCTACAATGAGCAGTTCTTC.

V is TRBV30 and J is TRBJ1-2; D is undetermined. Germline CDR1 is GTSNPN and CDR2 is SVGIG (reference sequence). This CDR3 region has 13 residues. The V gene lost 2 bases and the J gene lost 1 base, with 8 bases spanning the gap. The CDR3 spells CAWSKSSNYGYTF. The CDR3 coding sequence is TGTGCCTGGAGTAAGAGTAGTAACTATGGCTACACCTTC.

The V call is TRBV4-3, the J call TRBJ2-1; weak D call: TRBD1 (6 bases). Germline V gives CDR1 LGHNA, CDR2 YSLEER. V lost 5 bases, J lost 0 bases, and 11 bases lay in between. This CDR3 comprises 15 residues. The CDR3 region is CASSYRDTSYNEQFF. For the CDR3, the DNA is TGCGCCAGCAGCTACCGGGACACCTCCTACAATGAGCAGTTCTTC.

The genes are TRBV5-4 and TRBJ1-1; possible D gene TRBD1, 6 bases. There are 18 residues in the CDR3. Germline CDR1 reads SGHNT; CDR2 reads YYREEE (reference sequence). Trimming pared 3 bases from V and 0 bases from J, leaving 21 bases between. CDR3 coding DNA: TGTGCCAGCAGCTGGAAGGGGGGTGTTTTCGGAATGAACACTGAAGCTTTCTTT. Translated: CASSWKGGVFGMNTEAFF.

This sequence joins TRBV12-3 or TRBV12-4 and TRBJ2-1; D tentatively fits TRBD1 or TRBD2 (5 bases each). V lost 2 bases and J 0 bases, leaving 14 bases between the germline ends. The CDR3 runs to 17 residues. As DNA, the CDR3 is TGTGCCAGCAGTTTAAGACAGAGCGGCAGCTCCTACAATGAGCAGTTCTTC. Its protein product is CASSLRQSGSSYNEQFF.

This chain uses TRBV4-3 with TRBJ2-5; TRBD2 might be the D (5 bases). Trimming shortened V by 1 base and J by 7 bases, and 10 bases separated the two germline ends. Germline CDR1 reads LGHNA; CDR2 reads YSLEER. The CDR3 loop spans 13 amino acids. CDR3 sequence: CASSQGSAGTQYF. As DNA, the CDR3 is TGCGCCAGCAGCCAAGGGTCGGCGGGGACCCAGTACTTC.

The V call is TRBV27, the J call TRBJ2-1; D not certain. Trimming shortened V by 0 bases and J by 4 bases, and 10 bases separated the two germline ends. CDR1 is MNHEY, CDR2 SMNVEV, per germline (reference sequence). This CDR3 spans 15 amino acids. For the CDR3, the DNA is TGTGCCAGCAGTTTATCGATGGAAGCTTACAATGAGCAGTTCTTC. Amino acids: CASSLSMEAYNEQFF.